Following are 23 T cell receptor beta chains from one sample sequenced in a study of memory CD4+ T cells and cytomegalovirus serostatus. Single viable CD3+CD4+CD8-CD45RO+ cells were sorted as the memory CD4+ T cells. Method: immunoSEQ multiplex PCR; TCRdb's copy keeps in-frame clones and lacks some. The data hold about 25,000 clones, with about 80% observed a single time. The sample consisted of memory CD4+ T cells from blood. These TCRs come from an adult in good health and CMV-seronegative.

The rearrangement joins TRBV7-9 to TRBJ2-5; no reliable D call. The germline V gene has CDR1 SEHNR and CDR2 FQNEAQ (reference sequence). CDR3 length equals 13 residues. Trimming removed 1 base at V and 5 bases at J, with 8 bases between. The CDR3 reads CASSLGGGETQYF. The DNA for the CDR3 is TGTGCCAGCAGCTTAGGGGGTGGGGAGACCCAGTACTTC. The full variable domain, in which reference TRBV7-9 and TRBJ2-5 provide the parts outside the CDR3, is DTGVSQNPRHKITKRGQNVTFRCDPISEHNRLYWYRQTLGQGPEFLTYFQNEAQLEKSRLLSDRFSAERPKGSFSTLEIQRTEQGDSAMYLCASSLGGGETQYFGPGTRLLVL.

This chain joins TRBV4-3 and TRBJ2-1; D may be TRBD2 (6 bases). The CDR3 loop spans 18 amino acids. V lost 0 bases, J lost 1 base, and 16 bases lay in between. Per germline, CDR1 LGHNA and CDR2 YSLEER. CDR3 coding DNA: TGCGCCAGCAGCCAAGATTTCCTGACTAGGGTATCCTACAATGAGCAGTTCTTC. This codes for CASSQDFLTRVSYNEQFF.

The rearrangement uses TRBV5-1 and TRBJ1-2; TRBD1 matches at 7 bases. The V gene's germline CDR1 is SGHRS and CDR2 YFSETQ. Trimming took 4 bases from V and 6 from J; bases not matched to a gene: 12. The CDR3 covers 15 residues. The CDR3 loop reads CASSPGTAVVDGYTF. Written as DNA, the CDR3 is TGCGCCAGCAGCCCTGGGACAGCTGTAGTAGATGGCTACACCTTC.

In the case of this clone: The germline gene is not matched at one end of the junction; a read error may be the cause. V usage is TRBV7-9 and J usage is TRBJ2-7; 11 positions match TRBD1. Looked up from germline, CDR1 is SEHNR and CDR2 is FQNEAQ (reference sequence). The CDR3 runs to 15 residues. CDR3 amino acids: CASSLGTGGSDEQYF. CDR3 bases: TGTGCCAGCAGCTTAGGGACAGGGGGCTCCGACGAGCAGTACTTC.

The J gene is TRBJ2-7, the V gene TRBV6-5; either TRBD1 or TRBD2 may fit D (5 bases each). The CDR3 length is 14 residues. From germline, CDR1 is MNHEY and CDR2 SVGAGI. Trimming pared 7 bases from V and 6 bases from J, leaving 19 bases between. CDR3 sequence (DNA): TGTGCCAGCAACCCCAGAGGAGAGGGGACCGAGCAGTACTTC. It translates to CASNPRGEGTEQYF.

The chain carries TRBV4-2 and TRBJ1-6; the D gene is possibly TRBD1 (5 bases). Germline CDR1 and CDR2: LGHNA and YNFKEQ. Trimming took off 3 bases at V and 7 bases at J, with 16 bases between the two ends. The CDR3 runs to 16 residues. CDR3 protein: CASSQALGGGNSPLHF. In DNA, the CDR3 is TGTGCCAGCAGCCAGGCCCTGGGGGGGGGAAATTCACCCCTCCACTTT.

The J gene is TRBJ2-7, the V gene TRBV19, with TRBD1 matching 8 bases. Trimming took 6 bases from V and 0 from J; bases not matched to a gene: 7. CDR3 length equals 15 residues. Germline V lookup: CDR1 LNHDA, CDR2 SQIVND (reference sequence). For the CDR3, the DNA is TGTGCCAGTAGCCTCCGGGACAGGACCTCCTACGAGCAGTACTTC. Protein product: CASSLRDRTSYEQYF. Full variable domain (remainder filled in from reference TRBV19 and TRBJ2-7): DGGITQSPKYLFRKEGQNVTLSCEQNLNHDAMYWYRQDPGQGLRLIYYSQIVNDFQKGDIAEGYSVSREKKESFPLTVTSAQKNPTAFYLCASSLRDRTSYEQYFGPGTRLTVT.

The chain is built from TRBV9 and TRBJ2-5; D is undetermined. This CDR3 spans 14 amino acids. Germline V lookup: CDR1 SGDLS, CDR2 YYNGEE. The germline V and J ends were trimmed by 0 bases and 5 bases, with 11 bases remaining between them. The CDR3 here is CASSVGGRHETQYF. CDR3 nucleotide sequence: TGTGCCAGCAGCGTAGGTGGGCGCCACGAGACCCAGTACTTC.

The rearrangement joins TRBV11-3 to TRBJ2-1; 11 bases are shared with TRBD2. CDR3 length equals 16 residues. CDR1 and CDR2 from the germline V gene are SGHNT and YENEEA. The V gene end was trimmed by 4 bases and the J gene end by 8 bases; junction bases not matched to a gene: 10. The CDR3 DNA is TGTGCCAGCAGCTCAGGACTAGCGGGTCCCGTTGATGAGCAGTTCTTC. It codes for CASSSGLAGPVDEQFF.

V usage is TRBV7-6 and J usage is TRBJ2-5; 12 bases line up with TRBD2. The V gene's germline CDR1 is SGHVS and CDR2 FNYEAQ. V was clipped by 0 bases and J by 3 bases; unmatched bases: 5. The CDR3 is made up of 17 amino acids. CDR3 DNA sequence: TGTGCCAGCAGCTTAGCAGGTGGACTAGCGGGAAAAGAGACCCAGTACTTC. Protein: CASSLAGGLAGKETQYF.

In this sample, this clone turned up a few times. The V call is TRBV10-3, the J call TRBJ1-1; D possibly corresponds to TRBD1 (5 bases). V was trimmed by 7 bases and J by 2 bases, leaving 11 bases between them. Per the germline V gene, CDR1 is ENHRY and CDR2 is SYGVKD. The CDR3 consists of 13 residues. CDR3: CAITPGGNTEAFF. In DNA, the CDR3 is TGTGCCATCACTCCGGGGGGAAACACTGAAGCTTTCTTT.

V and J are TRBV2 and TRBJ2-2; D is unclear. The ends were cut back, 2 bases at V and 6 bases at J, with 13 bases in the middle. CDR1 and CDR2 (germline): SNHLY, FYNNEI. The CDR3 is 15 residues long. CDR3 residues: CASSESVWGSGELFF. The DNA of the CDR3 is TGTGCCAGCAGTGAAAGCGTCTGGGGTTCCGGGGAGCTGTTTTTT.

The chain carries TRBV9 and TRBJ1-1, with a tentative D call TRBD1 (5 bases). Trimming shortened V by 0 bases and J by 4 bases, and 19 bases separated the two germline ends. Germline V lookup: CDR1 SGDLS, CDR2 YYNGEE. CDR3 size: 17 residues. CDR3 bases: TGTGCCAGCAGCGTAGATCCGGGACCGCCTTTTGGCACTGAAGCTTTCTTT. Residues: CASSVDPGPPFGTEAFF.

V gene TRBV28 combines with J gene TRBJ2-1; D not certain. V was shortened by 6 bases and J by 4 bases, with 7 bases between the two germline ends. This CDR3 has 12 amino acids. Germline lookup yields CDR1 MDHEN and CDR2 SYDVKM. The DNA for the CDR3 is TGTGCCAGCAGGGGCGAGTACAATGAGCAGTTCTTC. Amino acid sequence: CASRGEYNEQFF. Using reference TRBV28 and TRBJ2-1 for the parts outside the CDR3, the full variable domain is DVKVTQSSRYLVKRTGEKVFLECVQDMDHENMFWYRQDPGLGLRLIYFSYDVKMKEKGDIPEGYSVSREKKERFSLILESASTNQTSMYLCASRGEYNEQFFGPGTRLTVL.

The gene calls are TRBV27 and TRBJ1-4, with 9 bases matching TRBD1. The CDR3 is 16 amino acids. The ends lost 6 bases at V and 0 bases at J; junction bases unmatched: 5. Germline-derived CDR1 and CDR2 are MNHEY and SMNVEV (reference sequence). Written as DNA, the CDR3 is TGTGCCAGCAGGGGACAGGGCTTACCAACTAATGAAAAACTGTTTTTT. Protein product: CASRGQGLPTNEKLFF.

The CDR3 protein is CASRAGQGSGANVLTF. CDR3 nucleotides: TGTGCCAGCCGCGCGGGACAGGGCTCGGGGGCCAACGTCCTGACTTTC. The chain recombines TRBV28 with TRBJ2-6; TRBD1 matches at 9 bases. V dropped 8 bases and J dropped 4; count of bases not matched to a gene: 9. The CDR3 is 16 amino acids. Germline V gene lookup returns CDR1 MDHEN and CDR2 SYDVKM.

The CDR3 region is CASSLKQRTRETQYF. CDR3 DNA sequence: TGTGCCAGCAGTTTAAAGCAGCGGACACGAGAGACCCAGTACTTC. The chain is built from TRBV28 and TRBJ2-5; D may match TRBD1 or TRBD2 (5 bases each). From germline, CDR1 is MDHEN and CDR2 SYDVKM. V lost 2 bases, J lost 4 bases, and 14 bases lay in between. The CDR3 is 15 amino acids.

CDR3 DNA: TGTGCCACCTGGGACCCCTCCAGAGGCTACACCTTC. Amino acid sequence: CATWDPSRGYTF. The V and J genes are TRBV28 and TRBJ1-2; tentatively, D is TRBD1 (5 bases). In germline, CDR1 is MDHEN, CDR2 SYDVKM. This CDR3 contains 12 residues. V lost 10 bases and J lost 8, with 17 bases in between.

This rearrangement joins TRBV5-5 to TRBJ2-5, with D unclear. In germline, CDR1 is SGHKS, CDR2 YYEKEE (reference sequence). Trimming removed 2 bases from V and 0 bases from J, with 5 bases in between. The CDR3 has 13 amino acids. CDR3: CASSFPHQETQYF. The DNA of the CDR3 is TGTGCCAGCAGCTTCCCCCACCAAGAGACCCAGTACTTC.

The chain recombines TRBV7-6 with TRBJ2-5, with TRBD2 matching over 12 bases. Germline V gene data show CDR1 as SGHVS and CDR2 as FNYEAQ. The V and J ends lost 4 bases and 4 bases, in that order; junction bases with no gene match: 22. The CDR3 is 21 amino acids. The chain's CDR3 is CASSSQGGAKTSGRGRETQYF. The CDR3 DNA is TGTGCCAGCAGCTCCCAGGGGGGGGCCAAGACTAGCGGGAGAGGAAGAGAGACCCAGTACTTC. Drawing the rest from reference TRBV7-6 and TRBJ2-5, the complete variable domain is GAGVSQSPRYKVTKRGQDVALRCDPISGHVSLYWYRQALGQGPEFLTYFNYEAQQDKSGLPNDRFSAERPEGSISTLTIQRTEQRDSAMYRCASSSQGGAKTSGRGRETQYFGPGTRLLVL.

V and J are TRBV18 and TRBJ2-1; TRBD1 is a possible D gene (7 bases). Germline-derived CDR1 and CDR2 are KGHSH and LQKENI. CDR3 length: 15 amino acids. V was pared by 3 bases and J by 5 bases, with 14 bases between. The CDR3 loop is CASSPRGVGHNEQFF. CDR3 DNA: TGTGCCAGCTCACCCAGGGGGGTTGGCCACAATGAGCAGTTCTTC.

This rearrangement joins TRBV27 to TRBJ2-2; D unresolved. V shed 0 bases and J shed 3 bases, with 5 bases lying between them. Germline values: CDR1 MNHEY, CDR2 SMNVEV (reference sequence). The CDR3 contains 14 residues. CDR3 DNA sequence: TGTGCCAGCAGTTTATCGTGGGACACCGGGGAGCTGTTTTTT. Translating gives CASSLSWDTGELFF.

The chain employs TRBV29-1 and TRBJ1-2; TRBD1 matches 9 bases. This CDR3 has 13 residues. Germline CDR1 reads SQVTM; CDR2 reads ANQGSEA. J lost 7 bases, V lost 0 bases, and 3 bases had no gene match. The CDR3 here is CSVEEGQGGGYTF. CDR3 nucleotide sequence: TGCAGCGTTGAAGAGGGACAGGGAGGTGGCTACACCTTC. The full variable domain, its missing parts supplied by reference TRBV29-1 and TRBJ1-2, is SAVISQKPSRDICQRGTSLTIQCQVDSQVTMMFWYRQQPGQSLTLIATANQGSEATYESGFVIDKFPISRPNLTFSTLTVSNMSPEDSSIYLCSVEEGQGGGYTFGSGTRLTVV.